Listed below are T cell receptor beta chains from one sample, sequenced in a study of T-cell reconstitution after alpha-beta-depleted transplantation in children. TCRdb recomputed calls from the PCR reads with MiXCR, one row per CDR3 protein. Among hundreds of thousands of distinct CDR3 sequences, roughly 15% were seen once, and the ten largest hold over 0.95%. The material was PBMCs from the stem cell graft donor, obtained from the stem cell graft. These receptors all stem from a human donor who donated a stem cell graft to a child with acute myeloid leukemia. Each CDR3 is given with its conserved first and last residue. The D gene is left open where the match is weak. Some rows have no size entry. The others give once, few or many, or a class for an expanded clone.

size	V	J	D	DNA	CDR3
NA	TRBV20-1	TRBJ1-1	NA	TGCAGTGCTAGGGCGGCGCGAGAAGCTTTCTTT	CSARAAREAFF
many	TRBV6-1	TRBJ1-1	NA	TGTGCCAGCAGGGTGACAGGAGGTAACACTGAAGCTTTCTTT	CASRVTGGNTEAFF
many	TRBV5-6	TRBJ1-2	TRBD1	TGTGCCAGCAGCCCTGGAGGGACAGGCAGGGTATACTATGGCTACACCTTC	CASSPGGTGRVYYGYTF
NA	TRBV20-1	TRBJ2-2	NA	TGCAGTGCTAGGAACTGGAACACCGGGGAGCTGTTTTTT	CSARNWNTGELFF
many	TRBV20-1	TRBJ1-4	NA	TGCAGTGCTAGGAAGGGGAGGTTTGAAAAACTGTTTTTT	CSARKGRFEKLFF
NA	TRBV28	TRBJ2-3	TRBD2	TGTGCCAGCAATTGGGCGGGGGAGGGCACAGATACGCAGTATTTT	CASNWAGEGTDTQYF
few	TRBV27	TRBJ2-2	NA	TGTGCCAGCACCGGGAGCGCGAACACCGGGGAGCTGTTTTTT	CASTGSANTGELFF
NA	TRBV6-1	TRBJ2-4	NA	TGTGCCAGCAGGCGACACCTAGCCAAAAACATTCAGTACTTC	CASRRHLAKNIQYF
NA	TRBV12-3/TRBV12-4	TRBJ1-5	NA	TGTGCCAGCACCCTTTCTTGGGGTACCAATCAGCCCCAGCATTTT	CASTLSWGTNQPQHF
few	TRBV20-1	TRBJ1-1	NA	TGCAGTGCCCCCCGGGGGCTCGGGCAGAACACTGAAGCTTTCTTT	CSAPRGLGQNTEAFF
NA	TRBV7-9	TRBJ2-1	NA	TGTGCCAGCAGCTTACAGGTCAATGAGCAGTTCTTC	CASSLQVNEQFF
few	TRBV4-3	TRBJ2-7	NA	TGCGCCAGCAGCCAAGCAACAGACAGAATCTCCTACGAGCAGTACTTC	CASSQATDRISYEQYF
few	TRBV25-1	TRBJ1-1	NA	TGTGCCAGCCGGTGGAGGGAAGGAGGCACTGAAGCTTTCTTT	CASRWREGGTEAFF
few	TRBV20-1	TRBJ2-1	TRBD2	TGCAGTGCTAGAGATCTTCGGGCTAGCGGGGGTAGTTACAATGAGCAGTTCTTC	CSARDLRASGGSYNEQFF
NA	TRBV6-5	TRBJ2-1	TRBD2	TGTGCCAGCAGAACGGGACTAGCGGGGAGAGGCTACAATGAGCAGTTCTTC	CASRTGLAGRGYNEQFF
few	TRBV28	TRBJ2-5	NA	TGTGCCAGCAGTTTAAGGGTGGGGCAAGAGACCCAGTACTTC	CASSLRVGQETQYF
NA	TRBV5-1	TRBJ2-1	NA	TGCGCCAGCAGCTTGTATCAGGTACCCAATGAGCAGTTCTTC	CASSLYQVPNEQFF